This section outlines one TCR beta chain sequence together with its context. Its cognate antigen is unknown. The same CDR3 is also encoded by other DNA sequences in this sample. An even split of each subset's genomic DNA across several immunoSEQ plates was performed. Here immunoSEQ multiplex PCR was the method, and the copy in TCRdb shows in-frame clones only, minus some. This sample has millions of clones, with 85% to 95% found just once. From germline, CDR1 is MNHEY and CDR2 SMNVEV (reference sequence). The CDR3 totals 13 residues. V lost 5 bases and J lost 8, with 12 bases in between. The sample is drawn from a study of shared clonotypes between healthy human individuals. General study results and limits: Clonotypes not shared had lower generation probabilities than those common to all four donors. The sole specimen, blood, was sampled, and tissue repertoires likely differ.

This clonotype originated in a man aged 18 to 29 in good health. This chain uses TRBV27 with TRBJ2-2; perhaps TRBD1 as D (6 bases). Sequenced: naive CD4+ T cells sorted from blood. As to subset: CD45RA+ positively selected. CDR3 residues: CASSPTGGGELFF. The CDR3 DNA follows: TGTGCCAGCAGTCCGACAGGAGGTGGGGAGCTGTTTTTT.